A single sample gave rise to the 7 T cell receptor beta chains below, sequenced in a study of blood T cells in healthy people across ages. It was with a sample-barcoded 5' primer and a J-beta primer mix that a second PCR of about 6 to 12 cycles was run. Each CDR3 protein is one row after TCRdb ran MiXCR on the 5' RACE reads. The sample has 700,000 to 800,000 distinct CDR3 sequences; 40% to 45% are singletons. Specimen: blood. These receptor sequences come from an older woman in good health.

In its sample, this clonotype was seen a few times. J is TRBJ2-5 and V is TRBV29-1; D might be TRBD1 (6 bases). V lost 1 base, J lost 4 bases, and 16 bases lay in between. From germline, CDR1 is SQVTM and CDR2 ANQGSEA. The CDR3 has 15 amino acids. The DNA for the CDR3 is TGCAGCGTTGAAGTACAGGGCCTAGCACGAGAGACCCAGTACTTC. This translates into CSVEVQGLARETQYF.

This clonotype turned up a few times. The J gene is TRBJ2-2, the V gene TRBV27; D call uncertain. V dropped 3 bases and J dropped 3 bases, with 11 bases sitting between them. Looked up from germline, CDR1 is MNHEY and CDR2 is SMNVEV (reference sequence). The CDR3 contains 15 residues. Here the CDR3 reads CASSFGQDDTGELFF. The DNA of the CDR3 is TGTGCCAGCAGTTTTGGGCAGGATGACACCGGGGAGCTGTTTTTT.

This chain joins TRBV7-2 and TRBJ2-7; 8 nucleotides align to TRBD1. The germline V gene has CDR1 SGHTA and CDR2 FQGNSA. The CDR3 consists of 14 residues. Unmatched junction bases numbered 4, after V lost 3 bases and J lost 3 bases. CDR3 nucleotide sequence: TGTGCCAGCAGCTTCGGGACAGGTTTCTACGAGCAGTACTTC. Protein: CASSFGTGFYEQYF. Full variable domain (rest looked up from reference TRBV7-2 and TRBJ2-7): GAGVSQSPSNKVTEKGKDVELRCDPISGHTALYWYRQSLGQGLEFLIYFQGNSAPDKSGLPSDRFSAERTGGSVSTLTIQRTQQEDSAVYLCASSFGTGFYEQYFGPGTRLTVT.

This clonotype occurred a few times. This sequence joins TRBV20-1 and TRBJ2-1; D may match TRBD1 or TRBD2 (6 bases each). CDR1 and CDR2 (germline): DFQATT, SNEGSKA (reference sequence). Trimming removed 6 bases at V and 4 bases at J, with 22 bases between. The CDR3 totals 16 residues. CDR3 nucleotides: TGCAGTGCCCCCCGACGTTCCGGGGGCGGTTACAATGAGCAGTTCTTC. Protein sequence: CSAPRRSGGGYNEQFF.

The gene calls are TRBV6-1 and TRBJ2-1, with 12 nucleotides matching TRBD2. V lost 1 base and J lost 7; bases outside the gene matches: 8. This CDR3 spans 17 amino acids. Germline lookup yields CDR1 MNHNS and CDR2 SASEGT. The CDR3 DNA is TGTGCCAGCAGTGAAGATCTAGCGGGGGGGCGGTGGAATGAGCAGTTCTTC. It codes for CASSEDLAGGRWNEQFF.

This clonotype turned up a few times. CDR3 loop: CATRRESTYGDYTF. In DNA form, the CDR3 reads TGTGCCACACGGAGGGAGTCGACCTATGGTGACTACACCTTC. The chain links TRBV15 to TRBJ1-2; no definite D call. Looked up from germline, CDR1 is LNHNV and CDR2 is YYDKDF (reference sequence). V was trimmed by 9 bases and J by 10 bases, leaving 24 bases between them. The CDR3 has 14 residues.

The chain employs TRBV7-2 and TRBJ2-5; D ambiguous. Trimming removed 0 bases from V and 11 bases from J, with 16 bases in between. CDR3 length: 14 residues. Germline V gene data show CDR1 as SGHTA and CDR2 as FQGNSA. The CDR3: CASSLAANYNEQYF. The DNA of the CDR3 is TGTGCCAGCAGCTTAGCGGCCAACTACAATGAGCAGTACTTC.